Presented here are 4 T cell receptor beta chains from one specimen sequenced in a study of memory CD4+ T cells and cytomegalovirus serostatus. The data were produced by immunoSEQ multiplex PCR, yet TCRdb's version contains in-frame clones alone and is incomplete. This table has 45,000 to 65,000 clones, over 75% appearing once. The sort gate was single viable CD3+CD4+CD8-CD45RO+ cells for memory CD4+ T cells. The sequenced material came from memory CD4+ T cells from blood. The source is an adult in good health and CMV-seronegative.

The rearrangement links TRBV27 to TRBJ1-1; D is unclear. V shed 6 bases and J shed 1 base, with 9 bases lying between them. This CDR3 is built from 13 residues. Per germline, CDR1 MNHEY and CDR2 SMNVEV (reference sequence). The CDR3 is CASSWRQNTEAFF. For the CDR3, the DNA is TGTGCCAGCAGCTGGAGACAGAACACTGAAGCTTTCTTT.

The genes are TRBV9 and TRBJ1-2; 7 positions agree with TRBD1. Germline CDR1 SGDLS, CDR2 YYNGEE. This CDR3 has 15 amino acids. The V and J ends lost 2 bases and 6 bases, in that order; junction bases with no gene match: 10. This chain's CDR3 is CASSVDRAAFDGYTF. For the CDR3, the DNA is TGTGCCAGCAGCGTCGACAGGGCAGCATTCGATGGCTACACCTTC.

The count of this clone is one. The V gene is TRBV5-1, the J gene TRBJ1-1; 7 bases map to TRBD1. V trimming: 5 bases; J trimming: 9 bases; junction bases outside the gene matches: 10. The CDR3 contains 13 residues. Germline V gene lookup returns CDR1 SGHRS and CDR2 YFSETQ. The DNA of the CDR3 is TGCGCCAGCAGTCAAACATGGGACAGACAAGCTTTCTTT. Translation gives CASSQTWDRQAFF.

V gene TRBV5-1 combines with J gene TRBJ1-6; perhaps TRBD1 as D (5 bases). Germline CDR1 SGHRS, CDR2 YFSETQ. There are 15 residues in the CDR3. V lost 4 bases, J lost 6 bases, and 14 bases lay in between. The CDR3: CASSETELFNSPLHF. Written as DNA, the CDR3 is TGCGCCAGCAGCGAGACAGAACTCTTTAATTCACCCCTCCACTTT.